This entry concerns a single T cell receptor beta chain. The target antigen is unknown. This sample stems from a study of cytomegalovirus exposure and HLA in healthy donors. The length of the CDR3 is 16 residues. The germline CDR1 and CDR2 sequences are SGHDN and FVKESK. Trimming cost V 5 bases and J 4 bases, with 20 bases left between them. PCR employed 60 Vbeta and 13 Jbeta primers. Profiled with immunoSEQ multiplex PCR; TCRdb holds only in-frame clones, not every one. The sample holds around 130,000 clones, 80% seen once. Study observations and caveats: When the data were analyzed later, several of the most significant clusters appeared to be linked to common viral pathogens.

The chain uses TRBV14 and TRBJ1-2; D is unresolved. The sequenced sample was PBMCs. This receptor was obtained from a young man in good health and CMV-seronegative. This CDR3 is CASSSGLSSPAYGYTF. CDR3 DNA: TGTGCCAGCAGCTCAGGACTCTCAAGCCCCGCCTATGGCTACACCTTC.